This TCR beta chain was recovered during a study of blood T cell repertoires in COVID-19. In the study overall: Specimens from acute and convalescent COVID-19 originated in the United States, Italy and Spain. From T cells, B-cell-depleted T cells, or PBMCs came the material, which was cDNA or gDNA.

CDR3 size: 14 residues. CDR1 and CDR2 (germline): LNHDA, SQIVND (reference sequence). The trim removed 4 bases at V and 5 bases at J, leaving 4 bases unmatched. Profiling relied on immunoSEQ multiplex PCR, and the TCRdb table lists in-frame clones only, not all of them. The sample yields around 200,000 clones, 86% seen once. Sequenced: peripheral blood. The TCR sequence derives from a man between 65 and 85 years old with active or convalescent COVID-19. The chain has TRBV19 and TRBJ2-2, with TRBD1 identical over 7 bases. The CDR3 reads CASSRGGFTGELFF. CDR3 in DNA: TGTGCCAGTAGTAGAGGGGGCTTTACCGGGGAGCTGTTTTTT.